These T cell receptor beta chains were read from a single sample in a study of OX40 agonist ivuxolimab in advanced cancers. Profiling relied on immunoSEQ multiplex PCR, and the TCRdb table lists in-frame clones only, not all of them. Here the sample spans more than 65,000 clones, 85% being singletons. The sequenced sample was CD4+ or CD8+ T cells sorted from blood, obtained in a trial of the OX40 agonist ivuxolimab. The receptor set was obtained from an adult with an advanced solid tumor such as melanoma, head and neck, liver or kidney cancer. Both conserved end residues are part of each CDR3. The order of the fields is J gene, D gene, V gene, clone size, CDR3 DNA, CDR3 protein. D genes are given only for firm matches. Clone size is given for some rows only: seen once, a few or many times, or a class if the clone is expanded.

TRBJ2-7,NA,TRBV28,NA,TGTGCCAGCAGTCCCCATCCCACCCCCTACGAGCAGTACTTC,CASSPHPTPYEQYF
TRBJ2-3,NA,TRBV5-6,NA,TGTGCCAGCAGCTTGCCACAGGCAGATACGCAGTATTTT,CASSLPQADTQYF
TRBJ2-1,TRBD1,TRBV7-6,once,TGTGCCAGCAGCTTTGGGACAGGCTCCTACAATGAGCAGTTCTTC,CASSFGTGSYNEQFF
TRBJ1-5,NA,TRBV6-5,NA,TGTGCCAGCAGTTTTCAGGAGAATCAGCCCCAGCATTTT,CASSFQENQPQHF
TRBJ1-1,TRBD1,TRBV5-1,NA,TGCGCCAGCAGGCGTTCCGGGACAGACATTGAAGCTTTCTTT,CASRRSGTDIEAFF
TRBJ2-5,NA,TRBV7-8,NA,TGTGCCAGCAGCATCCGGGACCTCTCATGGTGGACCCAGTACTTC,CASSIRDLSWWTQYF
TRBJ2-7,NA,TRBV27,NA,TGTGCCAGCAGTTTATATTGGTCAGGCAGCTCCTACGAGCAGTACTTC,CASSLYWSGSSYEQYF
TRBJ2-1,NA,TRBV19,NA,TGTGCCAGTTCGGCCGTGGACAGCCTCAATGAGCAGTTCTTC,CASSAVDSLNEQFF
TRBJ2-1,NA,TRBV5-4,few,TGTGCCAGCAGTTCCAGGGTGCACAATGAGCAGTTCTTC,CASSSRVHNEQFF
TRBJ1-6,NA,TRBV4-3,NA,TGCGCCAGCAGCCAAGGATCCTATAATTCACCCCTCCACTTT,CASSQGSYNSPLHF
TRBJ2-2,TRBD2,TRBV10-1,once,TGCGCCAGCAGTGACACCCACCCAGCGAGACTAGCGGCGGCGAGTCACCACACCGGGGAGCTGTTTTTT,CASSDTHPARLAAASHHTGELFF
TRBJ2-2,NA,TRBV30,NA,TGTGCCTGGAGGATACAGGGTGGGCTTACCGGGGAGCTGTTTTTT,CAWRIQGGLTGELFF
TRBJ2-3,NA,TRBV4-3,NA,TGCGCCAGCAGCCAAGATCGGGCTGAAACGCAGTATTTT,CASSQDRAETQYF
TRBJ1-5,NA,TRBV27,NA,TGTGCCAGCAGTAACTCCAGGGAACAGCCCCAGCATTTT,CASSNSREQPQHF
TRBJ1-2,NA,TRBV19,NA,TGTGCCAGTAACGAAGAGGGGCGCTATGGCTACACCTTC,CASNEEGRYGYTF
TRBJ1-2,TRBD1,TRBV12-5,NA,TGTGCTAGTGGTCGGGACAGGGGGCCGGAAGGCTACACCTTC,CASGRDRGPEGYTF
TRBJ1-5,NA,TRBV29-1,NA,TGCAGCGTTGGAAGGGCGGAGCGGATAAGGAGCAATCAGCCCCAGCATTTT,CSVGRAERIRSNQPQHF
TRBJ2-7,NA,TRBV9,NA,TGTGCCAGCAGCGTAGCCCCCACCGGGACCATCTACGAGCAGTACTTC,CASSVAPTGTIYEQYF
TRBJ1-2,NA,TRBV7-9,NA,TGTGCCAGCAGCTTAGCAGGAAGGGGCTACACCTTC,CASSLAGRGYTF
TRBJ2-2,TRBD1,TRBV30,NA,TGTGCCTGGAGGGCTACAGGGGGCGACAACACCGGGGAGCTGTTTTTT,CAWRATGGDNTGELFF
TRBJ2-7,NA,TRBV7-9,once,TGTGCCAGCAGCGGGTCCGGGACTCCAGGTTGGAATTACGAGCAGTACTTC,CASSGSGTPGWNYEQYF
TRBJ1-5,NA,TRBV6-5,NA,TGTGCCAGCAGTTACACAGGTGACGGCAATCAGCCCCAGCATTTT,CASSYTGDGNQPQHF
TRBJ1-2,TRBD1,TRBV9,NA,TGTGCCAGCAGCGGACAGGGTCTTGGCGACTATGGCTACACCTTC,CASSGQGLGDYGYTF
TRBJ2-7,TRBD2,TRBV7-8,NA,TGTGCCAGCAGCTACGCGGGGGGTGGCCGCTCCTACGAGCAGTACTTC,CASSYAGGGRSYEQYF
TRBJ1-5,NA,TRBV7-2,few,TGTGCCAGCAGCTTAGAAGGGGGACAGCCCCAGCATTTT,CASSLEGGQPQHF
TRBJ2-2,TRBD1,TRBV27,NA,TGTGCCAGCAGTCCCCGGACAGGCTTCATCGGGGAGCTGTTTTTT,CASSPRTGFIGELFF
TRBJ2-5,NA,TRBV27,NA,TGTGCCAGCAGTTCCCCGGGCACCCAAGAGACCCAGTACTTC,CASSSPGTQETQYF
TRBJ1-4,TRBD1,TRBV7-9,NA,TGTGCCAGCAGCTCACAGGGGGCTGTGGAAAAACTGTTTTTT,CASSSQGAVEKLFF
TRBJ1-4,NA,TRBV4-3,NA,TGCGCCAGCAGCCCTGCGAGGAGGGGCCCGGCGGCAACTAATGAAAAACTGTTTTTT,CASSPARRGPAATNEKLFF
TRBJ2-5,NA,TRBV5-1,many,TGCGCCAGCAGCACCGACGCCTCCGAGACCCAGTACTTC,CASSTDASETQYF
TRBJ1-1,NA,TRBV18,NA,TGTGCCAGCTCACGGATCAAACAGGGGAACACTGAAGCTTTCTTT,CASSRIKQGNTEAFF
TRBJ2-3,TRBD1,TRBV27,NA,TGTGCCAGCAGTTCCTACCCCCCCGGGGACAGGGTCACAGATACGCAGTATTTT,CASSSYPPGDRVTDTQYF
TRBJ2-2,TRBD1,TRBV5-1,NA,TGCGCCAGCAGCTTGCAGGGGGCGAACACCGGGGAGCTGTTTTTT,CASSLQGANTGELFF
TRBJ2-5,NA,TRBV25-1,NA,TGTGCCAGCAGTGACGCTCTGAGCCAAGAGACCCAGTACTTC,CASSDALSQETQYF